The clone carrying this TCR beta chain turned up a few times. Its antigen is still unknown. Germline V gene sequence: CDR1 KGHDR, CDR2 SFDVKD. The CDR3 extends over 14 amino acids. Trimming removed 3 bases from V and 4 bases from J, with 11 bases in between. MiXCR, applied by TCRdb to the 5' RACE reads, yields one record per CDR3 protein. The repertoire holds about 410,000 distinct CDR3 sequences, around 22% seen once, with around 13% in the top ten. The data derive from a study of T-cell memory formation after mild COVID-19. Study conclusions and caveats: CM and EM subsets held most contracting CD4+ clones; EMRA held CD8+ ones.

This receptor was taken from an adult woman who had mild COVID-19 (a few samples of this study predate the infection). Cell type and time point are not known. The specimen was PBMCs or a T cell subset sorted from them (not recorded which). The chain links TRBV24-1 to TRBJ1-2; possibly TRBD1 for D (6 bases). For the CDR3, the DNA is TGTGCCACCAGTGATCTACAGGGCCGCTATGGCTACACCTTC. Its translation is CATSDLQGRYGYTF.